One sample yielded the 15 T cell receptor beta chains listed below, sequenced in a study of blood T cell repertoires in COVID-19. Clones were sequenced by immunoSEQ multiplex PCR, and TCRdb holds only the in-frame ones, with some missing. Seen here are about 190,000 clones, 85% to 90% observed once, and the top ten hold 4% to 5.5%. Material for sequencing was peripheral blood. These TCRs come from a human donor in a cohort sampled during active COVID-19.

This chain connects TRBV10-2 to TRBJ1-4; no reliable D call. CDR1 is WSHSY and CDR2 is SAAADI in the germline V gene. Trimming left V 3 bases short and J 4 bases short, with 12 bases between. The CDR3 is made up of 15 amino acids. The CDR3 DNA reads TGCGCCAGCAGTGATCCGGGATTGCTTAATGAAAAACTGTTTTTT. Translation gives CASSDPGLLNEKLFF.

The chain joins TRBV6-5 to TRBJ2-2; 8 nucleotides match TRBD1. Germline CDR1 and CDR2: MNHEY and SVGAGI. J gave up 10 bases and V 6 bases, and 7 bases lay outside the gene matches. The CDR3 spans 13 residues. The CDR3 loop is CASSATGVAELFF. CDR3 DNA: TGTGCCAGCAGCGCGACAGGGGTAGCGGAGCTGTTTTTT.

The V call is TRBV6-2 or TRBV6-3, the J call TRBJ2-1, with 8 bases lining up with TRBD2. The CDR3 runs to 14 residues. From germline, CDR1 is MNHEY and CDR2 SVGEGT. The V gene end was trimmed by 6 bases and the J gene end by 2 bases; junction bases not matched to a gene: 3. The CDR3 DNA is TGTGCCAGCAGCGGGAGGGCCACCTACAATGAGCAGTTCTTC. Protein product: CASSGRATYNEQFF.

J is TRBJ2-1 and V is TRBV11-2; 8 bases fit TRBD1. The trim removed 3 bases at V and 6 bases at J, leaving 4 bases unmatched. The CDR3 loop spans 14 amino acids. Germline loops: CDR1 SGHAT, CDR2 FQNNGV. In DNA, the CDR3 is TGTGCCAGCAGCTTCTCCGACAGGGGCAATGAGCAGTTCTTC. Protein sequence: CASSFSDRGNEQFF.

The gene calls are TRBV7-9 and TRBJ2-1; TRBD1 aligns across 7 bases. V gave up 5 bases and J gave up 2 bases; unmatched junction bases: 6. CDR1 SEHNR and CDR2 FQNEAQ come from the germline V gene (reference sequence). CDR3 length equals 15 residues. The DNA for the CDR3 is TGTGCCAGCAGCCTGACAGGGAATACCTACAATGAGCAGTTCTTC. Translation: CASSLTGNTYNEQFF.

V and J are TRBV11-2 and TRBJ2-7; 10 positions agree with TRBD2. CDR3 length: 16 residues. V trimming: 0 bases; J trimming: 5 bases; junction bases outside the gene matches: 7. The V gene's germline CDR1 is SGHAT and CDR2 FQNNGV. The CDR3 bases are TGTGCCAGCAGCTTAGAGAAGCGGGGGGGCACCCACGAGCAGTACTTC. It translates to CASSLEKRGGTHEQYF.

This rearrangement joins TRBV2 to TRBJ1-5; 11 bases match TRBD1. Germline CDR1 SNHLY, CDR2 FYNNEI. J gave up 0 bases and V 4 bases, and 8 bases lay outside the gene matches. CDR3 length: 18 amino acids. This chain's CDR3 is CASSGDRGLAYSNQPQHF. CDR3 in DNA: TGTGCCAGCAGTGGGGACAGGGGGTTGGCCTATAGCAATCAGCCCCAGCATTTT.

This rearrangement joins TRBV7-7 to TRBJ2-2, with TRBD2 identical over 12 bases. The germline V gene encodes CDR1 SSHAT and CDR2 FNYEAQ (reference sequence). CDR3 size: 17 residues. V dropped 6 bases and J dropped 2; count of bases not matched to a gene: 7. CDR3 sequence (DNA): TGTGCCAGCAGTTATGGACTAGCGGGGACTAACACCGGGGAGCTGTTTTTT. As protein: CASSYGLAGTNTGELFF.

V gene TRBV19 combines with J gene TRBJ2-7; D possibly corresponds to TRBD2 (6 bases). V lost 7 bases and J 4 bases, leaving 14 bases between the germline ends. Germline CDR1 LNHDA, CDR2 SQIVND (reference sequence). The CDR3 consists of 13 residues. In nucleotides, the CDR3 is TGTGCCAGTACGCCGGGGGATGGGTACGAGCAGTACTTC. Encoded protein: CASTPGDGYEQYF. Full variable domain (rest looked up from reference TRBV19 and TRBJ2-7): DGGITQSPKYLFRKEGQNVTLSCEQNLNHDAMYWYRQDPGQGLRLIYYSQIVNDFQKGDIAEGYSVSREKKESFPLTVTSAQKNPTAFYLCASTPGDGYEQYFGPGTRLTVT.

The chain has TRBV7-2 and TRBJ1-1, with 7 bases aligning to TRBD1. Per germline, CDR1 SGHTA and CDR2 FQGNSA. The CDR3 runs to 15 residues. J gave up 1 base and V 3 bases, and 5 bases lay outside the gene matches. The chain's CDR3 is CASSFEGAGNTEAFF. DNA for the CDR3: TGTGCCAGCAGCTTTGAGGGGGCCGGGAACACTGAAGCTTTCTTT.

This chain joins TRBV21-1 and TRBJ1-3; the table gives TRBD1 as D, unverified against the DNA. TRBV21-1 is an annotated pseudogene. The CDR3 has 17 amino acids. CDR3 residues: CASSKDSQILSGNTIYF. The CDR3 DNA sequence: TGTGCCAGCAGCAAAGATTCGCAGATCCTCTCTGGAAACACCATATATTTT.

The chain is built from TRBV10-2 and TRBJ2-7, with 10 bases aligning to TRBD1. Germline trimming cut 10 bases from V and 5 bases from J; bases unmatched to any gene: 11. The CDR3 covers 14 residues. Germline V lookup: CDR1 WSHSY, CDR2 SAAADI. DNA for the CDR3: TGCGCCATCTTACGGATGGACAGGGGGAACGAGCAGTACTTC. Translation: CAILRMDRGNEQYF.

The V call is TRBV9, the J call TRBJ2-5, with a tentative D call TRBD2 (6 bases). The germline V and J ends were trimmed by 0 bases and 6 bases, with 12 bases remaining between them. Germline CDR1 and CDR2: SGDLS and YYNGEE. This CDR3 is built from 14 residues. CDR3 nucleotides: TGTGCCAGCAGCGTAGATCAGGGAGGACAGACCCAGTACTTC. This sequence encodes CASSVDQGGQTQYF.

The rearrangement links TRBV3-1 (or the pseudogene TRBV3-2) to TRBJ1-1; 10 bases map to TRBD1. CDR1 and CDR2 (germline): LGHDT, YNNKEL (reference sequence). V dropped 4 bases and J dropped 4; count of bases not matched to a gene: 9. CDR3 size: 16 residues. The CDR3 DNA reads as TGTGCCAGCAGCCCCCGGGACAGGGGATTGAGCACTGAAGCTTTCTTT. Amino acid sequence: CASSPRDRGLSTEAFF.

This clone was found once. The chain carries TRBV19 and TRBJ2-7, with 8 bases that match TRBD1. V shed 3 bases, J shed 7 bases, and the junction held 11 bases outside the gene matches. The CDR3 contains 15 residues. Germline V gives CDR1 LNHDA, CDR2 SQIVND (reference sequence). CDR3 loop: CASSIPGQVVSEQYF. The CDR3 DNA follows: TGTGCCAGTAGTATCCCGGGACAGGTCGTATCAGAGCAGTACTTC.